The present T cell receptor beta chain was sequenced within a study of T and B cells in COVID-19 patients (dated by TCRdb to 2020 to 2021). At the level of the whole study: In this study, adaptive immunity was profiled in COVID-19 patients who either had active infection or had recovered, using TRB and IGH repertoire sequencing of peripheral blood. Patients in the recovered cohort had a median age of around 36 years, compared with roughly 67 years for patients in the active-infection cohort. An age-matched reference group of 35 to 45 healthy donors negative for COVID-19 antibodies served as the comparison for repertoire analyses. As many as 9 follow-up blood samples were collected from each patient, and in some individuals these samples spanned different disease stages. A recovered cohort was made up of roughly 18 patients contributing around 20 samples, mostly after mild to moderate COVID-19 managed as outpatients. A couple of patients were included in both the recovered and active cohorts because samples were available from active disease and after recovery. Over 8 million TCR sequences were analysed from a TCR and BCR sequence repository that comprised 30 to 40 patients and some 70 time points. Of the approximately 21 patients in the active-infection cohort, 12 to 13 were critically ill and needed mechanical ventilation or ECMO. Comorbidities linked to unfavorable COVID-19 outcome were present in most of the 20 patients in the active-infection cohort.

Genomic DNA extracted from blood, in amounts of roughly 230-550 ng, served as the starting material for amplifying TRB repertoires. TCRdb names Illumina MiSeq as the instrument used. Multiplex PCR with BIOMED2 TRB-A/B primer pools was used to amplify TRB rearrangements. Illumina-compatible adapters and 7-nucleotide sample barcodes were attached to the amplicons through two consecutive PCRs. All library PCRs used Phusion HS II polymerase. Amplicons were gel-purified with the NucleoSpin Gel and PCR Clean-up kit, quantified on Qubit, and pooled at 3 to 4 nM. The quality of the amplicon pool was checked on an Agilent 2100 Bioanalyzer prior to Illumina next-generation sequencing. From the authors' description of their analysis: MiXCR 3.0.8 with the default MiXCR reference library was used to annotate TRB rearrangements. Sequences with fewer than 2 reads and non-productive reads were filtered out, and every unique CDR3 nucleotide sequence was treated as a single clone. Clonality, diversity, richness and V-J gene usage were computed in R 3.5.1. TCR clustering by CDR3 similarity used GLIPH2, with generation probabilities calculated by OLGA. Only GLIPH2 clusters containing at least four unique TCR clonotypes present in at least three individuals were kept. In TCRdb, the public reads were trimmed at Q25 with fastp and aligned with MiXCR, with productive beta chains retained. When rows share a CDR3 protein, they turn into one entry using the most common DNA and genes. These V and J calls originate from TCRdb's pipeline instead of the authors' own analysis. A total of roughly 15,000 distinct CDR3 sequences appear in this sample, about 30% of them only once. The top ten clonotypes cover about 7% of the sample.

The research as a whole found: In patients with COVID-19, the usage of TRBV/TRBJ genes was reported to be strongly skewed. During active COVID-19 the TRB repertoires were highly clonal, but at recovery diversity and richness rose above the levels seen in healthy donors. Specific T cell subsets (CD4+/Treg/CD8+) and sorted SARS-CoV-2-responsive or tetramer+ T cells had not yet been sequenced, and these experiments were ongoing. Blood samples from mildly ill patients during symptoms and early samples from severe cases were scarce. The reported TCR clusters were said to need prospective validation before any clinical use. The cohort was considered too small for HLA contributions to COVID-19 susceptibility or severity to be assessed. A total of some 2,000 TCR clusters were exclusive to the recovered cohort, and 31 of those clusters were low-pGen clusters.

This clonotype was counted only a few times. Its antigen remains unidentified. Qualities for individual bases were not recorded, and no much larger clone is one base off. The cysteine opens and the phenylalanine closes a CDR3 of 14 amino acids. Only the CDR3 DNA stays, 42 bases, in frame from base 1. For CDR1 and CDR2, the germline V gene lists KGHSH and LQKENI. Between the V and J ends, shortened by 2 bases and 1 base respectively, the junction contains 8 bases. The receptor comes from a human donor who had recovered from COVID-19. Recombination linked TRBV18 to TRBJ1-1; perhaps TRBD1 is the D gene, with 5 bases matching. The sample taken for sequencing was blood. CDR3 protein: CASSPGTTNTEAFF. The nucleotide sequence reads TGTGCCAGCTCACCAGGGACGACGAACACTGAAGCTTTCTTT.